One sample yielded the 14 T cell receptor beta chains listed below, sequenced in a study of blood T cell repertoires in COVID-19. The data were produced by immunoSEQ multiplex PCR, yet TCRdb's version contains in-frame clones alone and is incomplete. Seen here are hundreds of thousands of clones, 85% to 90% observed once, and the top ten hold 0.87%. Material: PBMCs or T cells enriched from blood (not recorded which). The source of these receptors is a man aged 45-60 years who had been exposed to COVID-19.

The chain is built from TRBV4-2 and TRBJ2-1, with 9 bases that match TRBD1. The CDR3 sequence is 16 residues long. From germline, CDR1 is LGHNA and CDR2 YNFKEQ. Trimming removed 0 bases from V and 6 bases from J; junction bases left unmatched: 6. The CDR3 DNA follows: TGTGCCAGCAGCCAAGATCTCACAGGGGGCCCCAATGAGCAGTTCTTC. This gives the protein CASSQDLTGGPNEQFF.

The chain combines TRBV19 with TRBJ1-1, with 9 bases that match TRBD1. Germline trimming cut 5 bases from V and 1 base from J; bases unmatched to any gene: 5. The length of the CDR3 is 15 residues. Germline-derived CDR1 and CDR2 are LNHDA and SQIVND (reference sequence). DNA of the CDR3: TGTGCCAGTAGTGTAACAGGGGGCCCGAACACTGAAGCTTTCTTT. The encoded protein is CASSVTGGPNTEAFF.

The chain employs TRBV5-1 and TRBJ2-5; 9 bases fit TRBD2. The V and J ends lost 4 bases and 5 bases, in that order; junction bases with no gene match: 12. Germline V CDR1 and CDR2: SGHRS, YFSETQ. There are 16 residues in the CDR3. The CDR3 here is CASSHLAGESSETQYF. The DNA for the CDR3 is TGCGCCAGCAGCCACTTAGCGGGAGAGTCTAGCGAGACCCAGTACTTC.

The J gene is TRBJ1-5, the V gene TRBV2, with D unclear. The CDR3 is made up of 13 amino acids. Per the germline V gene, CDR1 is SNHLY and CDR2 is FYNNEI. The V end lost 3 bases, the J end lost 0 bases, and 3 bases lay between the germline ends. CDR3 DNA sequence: TGTGCCAGCAGTGATATTAGCAATCAGCCCCAGCATTTT. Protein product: CASSDISNQPQHF.

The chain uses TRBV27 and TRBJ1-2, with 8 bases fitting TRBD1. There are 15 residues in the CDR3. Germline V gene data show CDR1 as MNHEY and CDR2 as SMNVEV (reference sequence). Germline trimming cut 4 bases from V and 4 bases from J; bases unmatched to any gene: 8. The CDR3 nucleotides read TGTGCCAGCAGTTCGAGGATCGGACAGGGCTATGGCTACACCTTC. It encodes CASSSRIGQGYGYTF.

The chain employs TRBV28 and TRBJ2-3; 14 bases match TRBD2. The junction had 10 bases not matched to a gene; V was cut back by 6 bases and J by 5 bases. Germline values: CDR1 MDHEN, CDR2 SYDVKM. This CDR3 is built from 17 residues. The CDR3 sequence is CASSSLTSGGAVDTQYF. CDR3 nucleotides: TGTGCCAGCAGCTCCCTGACTAGCGGGGGGGCTGTAGATACGCAGTATTTT.

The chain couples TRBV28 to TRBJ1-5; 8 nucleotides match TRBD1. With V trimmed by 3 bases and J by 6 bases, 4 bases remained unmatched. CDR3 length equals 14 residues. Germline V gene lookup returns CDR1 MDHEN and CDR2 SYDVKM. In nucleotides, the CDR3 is TGTGCCAGCAGTTTGATCACAGGGGGTCAGCCCCAGCATTTT. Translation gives CASSLITGGQPQHF.

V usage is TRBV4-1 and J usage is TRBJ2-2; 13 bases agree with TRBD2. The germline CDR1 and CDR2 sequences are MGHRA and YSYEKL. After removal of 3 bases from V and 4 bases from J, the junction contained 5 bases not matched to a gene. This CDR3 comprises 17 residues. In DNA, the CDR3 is TGCGCCAGCAGCCATGGGACTAGCGGGATACCCACCGGGGAGCTGTTTTTT. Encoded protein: CASSHGTSGIPTGELFF.

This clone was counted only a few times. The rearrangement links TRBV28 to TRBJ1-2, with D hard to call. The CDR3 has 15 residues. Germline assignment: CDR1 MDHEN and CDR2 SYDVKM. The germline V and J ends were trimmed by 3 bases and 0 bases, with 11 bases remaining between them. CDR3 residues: CASSLRSRANYGYTF. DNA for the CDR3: TGTGCCAGCAGTTTGAGGTCCCGAGCTAACTATGGCTACACCTTC.

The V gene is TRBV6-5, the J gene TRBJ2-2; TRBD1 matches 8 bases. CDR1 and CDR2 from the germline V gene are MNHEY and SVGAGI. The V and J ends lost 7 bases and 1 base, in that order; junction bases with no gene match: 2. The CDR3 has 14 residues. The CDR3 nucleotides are TGTGCCAGCACCGGACAGGGGAACACCGGGGAGCTGTTTTTT. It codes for CASTGQGNTGELFF.

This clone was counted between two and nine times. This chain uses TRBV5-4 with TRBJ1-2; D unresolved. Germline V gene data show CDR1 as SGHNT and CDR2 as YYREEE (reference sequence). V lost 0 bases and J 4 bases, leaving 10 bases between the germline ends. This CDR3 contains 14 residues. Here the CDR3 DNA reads TGTGCCAGCAGCTTGGTCGTTGCCAGCTATGGCTACACCTTC. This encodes CASSLVVASYGYTF.

The CDR3: CASSPEGFSYEQYF. The CDR3 DNA reads as TGTGCCAGCTCACCGGAGGGGTTCTCCTACGAGCAGTACTTC. The V gene is TRBV18, the J gene TRBJ2-7; possibly TRBD2 for D (6 bases). Germline V gene data show CDR1 as KGHSH and CDR2 as LQKENI. Trimming cost V 3 bases and J 0 bases, with 9 bases left between them. This CDR3 has 14 residues.

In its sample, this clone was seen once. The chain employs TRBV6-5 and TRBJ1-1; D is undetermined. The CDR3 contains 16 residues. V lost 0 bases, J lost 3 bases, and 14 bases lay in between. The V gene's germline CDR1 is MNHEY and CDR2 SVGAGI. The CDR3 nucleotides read TGTGCCAGCAGTTACTCGGGCAGCCGGTTGGACACTGAAGCTTTCTTT. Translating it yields CASSYSGSRLDTEAFF.

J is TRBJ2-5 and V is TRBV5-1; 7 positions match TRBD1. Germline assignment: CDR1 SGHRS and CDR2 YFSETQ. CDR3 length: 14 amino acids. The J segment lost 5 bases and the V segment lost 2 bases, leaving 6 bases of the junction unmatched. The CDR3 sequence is CASSFAGGVETQYF. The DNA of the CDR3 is TGCGCCAGCAGCTTCGCAGGGGGTGTGGAGACCCAGTACTTC. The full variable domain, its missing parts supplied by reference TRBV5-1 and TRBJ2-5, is KAGVTQTPRYLIKTRGQQVTLSCSPISGHRSVSWYQQTPGQGLQFLFEYFSETQRNKGNFPGRFSGRQFSNSRSEMNVSTLELGDSALYLCASSFAGGVETQYFGPGTRLLVL.